One and the same sample provided the 32 T cell receptor beta chains below, sequenced in a study of blood T cell repertoires in COVID-19. This table comes from immunoSEQ multiplex PCR, and its TCRdb copy is limited to in-frame clones, with some not included. The sample consists of around 370,000 clones, 90% of them appearing once. Input material: peripheral blood. The receptors here all came from a man aged 18 to 29 with active or convalescent COVID-19.

The chain has TRBV18 and TRBJ2-7, with 8 bases that match TRBD2. Unmatched junction bases numbered 11, after V lost 0 bases and J lost 4 bases. From germline, CDR1 is KGHSH and CDR2 LQKENI. The CDR3 spans 17 residues. Here the CDR3 reads CASSPPRGGHSSYEQYF. The CDR3 nucleotides read TGTGCCAGCTCACCACCCCGGGGGGGTCATTCTTCTTACGAGCAGTACTTC.

The chain recombines TRBV5-1 with TRBJ2-7, with a tentative D call TRBD2 (6 bases). Trimming stripped 0 bases from V and 6 bases from J, with 19 bases between. The length of the CDR3 is 16 residues. CDR1 and CDR2 (germline): SGHRS, YFSETQ. The CDR3, as DNA: TGCGCCAGCAGCTTGGTATCGGGGGTCGCCCTGTCCGAGCAGTACTTC. Translated, it gives CASSLVSGVALSEQYF.

The gene calls are TRBV11-2 and TRBJ2-5, with 8 bases aligning to TRBD1. Germline V gives CDR1 SGHAT, CDR2 FQNNGV. V lost 5 bases and J lost 9; bases outside the gene matches: 14. The length of the CDR3 is 15 residues. CDR3 DNA: TGTGCCAGCAGCCCCCCCGGGACAGGACGCCAAGCCCAGTACTTC. Amino acids: CASSPPGTGRQAQYF. Full variable domain (missing parts from reference TRBV11-2 and TRBJ2-5): EAGVAQSPRYKIIEKRQSVAFWCNPISGHATLYWYQQILGQGPKLLIQFQNNGVVDDSQLPKDRFSAERLKGVDSTLKIQPAKLEDSAVYLCASSPPGTGRQAQYFGPGTRLLVL.

The chain has TRBV7-9 and TRBJ1-1; 7 bases are a match to TRBD1. The junction had 14 bases not matched to a gene; V was cut back by 4 bases and J by 0 bases. This CDR3 spans 18 amino acids. Germline V lookup: CDR1 SEHNR, CDR2 FQNEAQ (reference sequence). The CDR3 spells CASSSLRPGQAMNTEAFF. The CDR3 DNA is TGTGCCAGCAGCTCCCTCCGGCCCGGACAGGCAATGAACACTGAAGCTTTCTTT.

The chain couples TRBV9 to TRBJ2-1; 11 nucleotides match TRBD2. Looked up from germline, CDR1 is SGDLS and CDR2 is YYNGEE. Trimming removed 4 bases from V and 3 bases from J; junction bases left unmatched: 6. The CDR3 is made up of 16 amino acids. The CDR3 nucleotides read TGTGCCAGCAGCACCCCCCTAGCGGGGGGCTACAATGAGCAGTTCTTC. This sequence encodes CASSTPLAGGYNEQFF.

The chain has TRBV11-1 and TRBJ2-1; TRBD2 matches at 8 bases. The length of the CDR3 is 15 residues. The germline CDR1 and CDR2 sequences are SGHAT and FQDESV (reference sequence). With V trimmed by 5 bases and J by 7 bases, 10 bases remained unmatched. The CDR3 here is CASSDLASGSNEQFF. CDR3 coding DNA: TGTGCCAGCAGCGATCTGGCCAGCGGGAGTAATGAGCAGTTCTTC.

The rearrangement links TRBV5-4 to TRBJ2-6; D remains unclear. With 3 bases removed from V and 0 bases from J, the gap between germline ends came to 4 bases. Per germline, CDR1 SGHNT and CDR2 YYREEE (reference sequence). This CDR3 is built from 14 residues. The CDR3 here is CASSSISGANVLTF. The CDR3 DNA reads as TGTGCCAGCAGCTCCATCTCTGGGGCCAACGTCCTGACTTTC.

This chain uses TRBV28 with TRBJ1-2; D gene unclear. The CDR3 runs 13 residues. Trimming stripped 8 bases from V and 2 bases from J, with 12 bases between. The germline CDR1 and CDR2 sequences are MDHEN and SYDVKM. CDR3 bases: TGTGCCAGCGGCGGGGTTCCAAACTATGGCTACACCTTC. It translates to CASGGVPNYGYTF.

V gene TRBV3-1 (or the pseudogene TRBV3-2) combines with J gene TRBJ1-4, with no clear D. Germline V gene sequence: CDR1 LGHDT, CDR2 YNNKEL (reference sequence). The CDR3 length is 13 residues. Trimming removed 1 base from V and 7 bases from J, with 7 bases in between. The CDR3 coding sequence is TGTGCCAGCAGCCAAGGGGCGACTGAAAAACTGTTTTTT. Translated: CASSQGATEKLFF.

The chain uses TRBV11-2 and TRBJ1-1; D ambiguous. The V gene lost 4 bases and the J gene lost 0 bases, with 6 bases spanning the gap. CDR3 length: 13 amino acids. From germline, CDR1 is SGHAT and CDR2 FQNNGV. Here the CDR3 reads CASSSLLNTEAFF. The CDR3 DNA reads as TGTGCCAGCAGCTCCCTCCTGAACACTGAAGCTTTCTTT. The whole variable domain, remainder taken from reference TRBV11-2 and TRBJ1-1, is EAGVAQSPRYKIIEKRQSVAFWCNPISGHATLYWYQQILGQGPKLLIQFQNNGVVDDSQLPKDRFSAERLKGVDSTLKIQPAKLEDSAVYLCASSSLLNTEAFFGQGTRLTVV.

This sequence joins TRBV18 and TRBJ2-2, with TRBD1 matching over 7 bases. The V segment lost 6 bases and the J segment 3 bases; nucleotides outside the gene matches: 7. Germline loops: CDR1 KGHSH, CDR2 LQKENI. There are 15 residues in the CDR3. CDR3 amino acids: CASSRQGGDTGELFF. Here the CDR3 DNA reads TGTGCCAGCTCGCGACAGGGCGGAGACACCGGGGAGCTGTTTTTT.

This chain links TRBV5-1 with TRBJ2-1, with no clear D. The CDR3 consists of 15 residues. V was cut by 3 bases and J by 0 bases, with 10 bases left in between. Germline V gene sequence: CDR1 SGHRS, CDR2 YFSETQ. The CDR3 DNA reads as TGCGCCAGCAGCTCCGACACGAGCTCCTACAATGAGCAGTTCTTC. This gives the protein CASSSDTSSYNEQFF.

The rearrangement joins TRBV5-1 to TRBJ2-2, with 8 bases fitting TRBD2. This CDR3 region has 15 residues. V gave up 4 bases and J gave up 3 bases; unmatched junction bases: 5. In germline, CDR1 is SGHRS, CDR2 YFSETQ. The CDR3 loop is CASSTTSGYTGELFF. The DNA for the CDR3 is TGCGCCAGCAGCACCACTAGCGGCTACACCGGGGAGCTGTTTTTT.

This clone appeared a few times. The chain employs TRBV6-1 and TRBJ1-1; TRBD1 might be the D (6 bases). The CDR3 sequence is 14 residues long. V lost 3 bases to trimming and J lost 5 bases, with 13 bases between them. Per the germline V gene, CDR1 is MNHNS and CDR2 is SASEGT. CDR3 sequence: CASSDQLQGTEAFF. CDR3 DNA sequence: TGTGCCAGCAGTGACCAACTCCAGGGGACTGAAGCTTTCTTT.

This clone was seen once. V gene TRBV5-1 combines with J gene TRBJ1-5; 9 bases match TRBD1. Per germline, CDR1 SGHRS and CDR2 YFSETQ. Trimming removed 4 bases from V and 3 bases from J; junction bases left unmatched: 5. This CDR3 comprises 15 residues. The CDR3 here is CASSQGTGYNQPQHF. CDR3 bases: TGCGCCAGCAGCCAAGGGACAGGGTACAATCAGCCCCAGCATTTT.

This chain uses TRBV27 with TRBJ1-2; no definite D call. The germline V gene encodes CDR1 MNHEY and CDR2 SMNVEV (reference sequence). The CDR3 runs 13 residues. The V end lost 5 bases, the J end lost 7 bases, and 14 bases lay between the germline ends. For the CDR3, the DNA is TGTGCCAGCAGTCCCTCGGGGTTGGGTGGCTACACCTTC. Translated, it gives CASSPSGLGGYTF.

The chain joins TRBV6-5 to TRBJ1-4; 7 bases line up with TRBD1. Trimming took 2 bases from V and 8 from J; bases not matched to a gene: 5. Per germline, CDR1 MNHEY and CDR2 SVGAGI. The CDR3 totals 14 residues. The CDR3: CASSYRQGREKLFF. The CDR3 DNA follows: TGTGCCAGCAGTTACCGACAGGGTCGGGAAAAACTGTTTTTT.

The CDR3 sequence is CASSQDSTGTEAFF. As DNA, the CDR3 is TGCGCCAGCAGCCAAGATTCGACAGGGACTGAAGCTTTCTTT. V is TRBV4-3 and J is TRBJ1-1; 7 nucleotides agree with TRBD1. V lost 0 bases and J lost 5; bases outside the gene matches: 3. Germline loops: CDR1 LGHNA, CDR2 YSLEER. There are 14 residues in the CDR3.

The chain couples TRBV9 to TRBJ2-1, with a possible D match to TRBD2 (6 bases). CDR1 is SGDLS, CDR2 YYNGEE, per germline. The V gene lost 2 bases and the J gene lost 12 bases, with 21 bases spanning the gap. The CDR3 sequence is 15 residues long. CDR3 residues: CASSVSRGPGRGQFF. The DNA of the CDR3 is TGTGCCAGCAGCGTTTCGCGGGGCCCAGGGCGCGGGCAGTTCTTC.

With respect to this clone: Additional DNA sequences in this sample encode the identical CDR3. The V call is TRBV25-1, the J call TRBJ1-6, with D perhaps TRBD1 (5 bases). This CDR3 is 13 amino acids long. Germline loops: CDR1 MGHDK, CDR2 SYGVNS. V was trimmed by 3 bases and J by 8 bases, leaving 8 bases between them. The CDR3 is CASSEAGDSPLHF. The CDR3 nucleotides are TGTGCCAGCAGTGAGGCGGGGGATTCACCCCTCCACTTT.

V is TRBV28 and J is TRBJ2-3; D is uncertain. The CDR3 spans 16 residues. Germline V gene sequence: CDR1 MDHEN, CDR2 SYDVKM. Trimming took off 2 bases at V and 2 bases at J, with 14 bases between the two ends. The CDR3 region is CASSLGPGSYTDTQYF. In DNA, the CDR3 is TGTGCCAGCAGTTTAGGGCCAGGCAGTTACACAGATACGCAGTATTTT.

Worth noting for this clone: The same CDR3 arises from other DNA sequences in this sample as well. The J gene is TRBJ1-1, the V gene TRBV7-9; the match to TRBD1 covers 9 bases. CDR1 and CDR2 from the germline V gene are SEHNR and FQNEAQ (reference sequence). The CDR3 sequence is 13 residues long. The V segment lost 5 bases and the J segment 5 bases; nucleotides outside the gene matches: 3. CDR3 bases: TGTGCCAGCAGCGGACAGGGGTTAACTGAAGCTTTCTTT. This gives the protein CASSGQGLTEAFF.

V is TRBV7-2 and J is TRBJ2-5, with TRBD1 matching 10 bases. The germline CDR1 and CDR2 sequences are SGHTA and FQGNSA. The CDR3 covers 14 residues. The junction had 7 bases not matched to a gene; V was cut back by 5 bases and J by 7 bases. The CDR3 reads CASSQDRGLATQYF. The DNA for the CDR3 is TGTGCCAGCAGCCAAGACAGGGGGCTAGCGACCCAGTACTTC.

This clone showed up just once. The V gene is TRBV19, the J gene TRBJ1-1; TRBD1 agrees at 8 bases. J lost 10 bases, V lost 1 base, and 8 bases had no gene match. Germline V lookup: CDR1 LNHDA, CDR2 SQIVND (reference sequence). The CDR3 runs 14 residues. The CDR3 spells CASSIVGQEPAAFF. CDR3 sequence (DNA): TGTGCCAGTAGTATAGTGGGACAGGAACCGGCAGCTTTCTTT.

The rearrangement links TRBV29-1 to TRBJ2-7, with 8 bases fitting TRBD1. Germline CDR1 SQVTM, CDR2 ANQGSEA. The CDR3 consists of 11 residues. V lost 5 bases to trimming and J lost 4 bases; unmatched junction nucleotides: 1. The CDR3 DNA follows: TGCAGCGTTCACAGGGGGTACGAGCAGTACTTC. It is translated as CSVHRGYEQYF.

V and J are TRBV7-9 and TRBJ2-7, with 7 nucleotides matching TRBD1. CDR3 length: 16 amino acids. Germline assignment: CDR1 SEHNR and CDR2 FQNEAQ (reference sequence). V was pared by 1 base and J by 1 base, with 7 bases of the junction left unmatched. The CDR3 protein is CASSLGPGTASYEQYF. The CDR3, as DNA: TGTGCCAGCAGCTTAGGCCCCGGGACAGCTTCCTACGAGCAGTACTTC.

This clone turned up a few times. Sequence at one end of the junction differs from germline and may be a read error. V usage is TRBV7-2 and J usage is TRBJ2-6, with D possibly matching TRBD1 (5 bases). The length of the CDR3 is 13 residues. Germline V lookup: CDR1 SGHTA, CDR2 FQGNSA. The CDR3 sequence: CASSLTGANVLTF. The CDR3 DNA reads TGTGCCAGCAGCTTGACTGGGGCCAACGTGCTGACTTTC.

The chain uses TRBV6-5 and TRBJ1-5, with 7 bases that match TRBD1. The junction had 7 bases not matched to a gene; V was cut back by 6 bases and J by 2 bases. The CDR3 is 15 amino acids. Germline V gene lookup returns CDR1 MNHEY and CDR2 SVGAGI. This CDR3 reads CASRADRVGNQPQHF. The DNA for the CDR3 is TGTGCCAGCAGGGCAGACAGGGTTGGCAATCAGCCCCAGCATTTT.

The chain combines TRBV9 with TRBJ1-1, with D tentatively TRBD1 (6 bases). Deletions cut 3 bases from V and 5 bases from J, with 11 bases between. CDR3 length: 13 residues. The germline V gene has CDR1 SGDLS and CDR2 YYNGEE. The DNA of the CDR3 is TGTGCCAGCAGCGAGGGGGTGGGAACTGAAGCTTTCTTT. This sequence encodes CASSEGVGTEAFF.

A single count supports this clone. The chain links TRBV7-3 to TRBJ2-1; D gene uncertain. CDR3 size: 13 residues. V lost 4 bases, J lost 4 bases, and 8 bases lay in between. Germline V lookup: CDR1 SGHTA, CDR2 FQGTGA. The CDR3 DNA reads TGTGCCAGCAGCTCCGCAGGATACAATGAGCAGTTCTTC. Protein: CASSSAGYNEQFF.

This clone was counted once. The junction departs from the called germline gene at one end, perhaps through a read error. The rearrangement joins TRBV24-1 to TRBJ2-6; D might be TRBD1 (5 bases). This CDR3 has 13 amino acids. Germline V lookup: CDR1 KGHDR, CDR2 SFDVKD. The CDR3 loop reads CATRSSGANVLTF. DNA of the CDR3: TGTGCCACTAGGTCCTCTGGGGCCAACGTGCTGACTTTC.

This clone turned up a few times. V and J are TRBV28 and TRBJ1-4; TRBD1 might be the D (6 bases). Germline lookup yields CDR1 MDHEN and CDR2 SYDVKM. CDR3 length: 14 residues. Trimming took 6 bases from V and 5 from J, leaving 13 bases between them. The CDR3 reads CASSITGMNEKLFF. The DNA for the CDR3 is TGTGCCAGCAGCATCACAGGGATGAATGAAAAACTGTTTTTT. Full variable domain (rest looked up from reference TRBV28 and TRBJ1-4): DVKVTQSSRYLVKRTGEKVFLECVQDMDHENMFWYRQDPGLGLRLIYFSYDVKMKEKGDIPEGYSVSREKKERFSLILESASTNQTSMYLCASSITGMNEKLFFGSGTQLSVL.